This T cell receptor (beta chain) derives from a study of beta chain features in type 1 diabetes. Overall study results and limits: TCRB repertoires of naive, central memory and Treg cells appeared more similar among patients than among healthy donors. PCR may have favored shorter templates equally in patients and controls.

As regards this clone: Its antigen is currently unknown.

The study reverse transcribed the entire isolated RNA, so it sequenced expressed TCRB transcripts. Using immunoSEQ multiplex PCR, the repertoire was profiled, and TCRdb retains in-frame clones only, with some absent. The repertoire has some 360,000 clones, 20% of them found once; the top ten carry 0.044%. Germline trimming cut 0 bases from V and 7 bases from J; bases unmatched to any gene: 7. The CDR3 sequence is 16 residues long. Per germline, CDR1 MNHNY and CDR2 SVGAGI (reference sequence). The chain combines TRBV6-6 with TRBJ2-1; TRBD2 matches at 9 bases. This TCR derives from a woman under 30 in good health. The sample consisted of naive CD4+ T cells from blood. CDR3 DNA sequence: TGTGCCAGCAGTTACTCCGGCGGGAGGGAATATAATGAGCAGTTCTTC. Its protein is CASSYSGGREYNEQFF.